This TCR beta chain came from a study of metastatic and nonmetastatic thyroid tumors. The wider study: Patients with malignant and benign thyroid disease provided blood and tumor or nodule tissue, whose repertoires were compared.

The sample holds one count of this clone. The CDR3 spans 16 residues. V dropped 3 bases and J dropped 6; count of bases not matched to a gene: 6. Germline-derived CDR1 and CDR2 are LGHNA and YNFKEQ. Among the patients, none had received any treatment before thyroid surgery. Per the original methods: A distant-metastasis classifier for papillary thyroid cancer was built using CDR3 differences across clinicopathological groups. With MiXCR, TCRdb reprocessed the PCR reads. The V and J calls come from TCRdb's annotation, not from the publication. This table holds roughly 20,000 clones, approximately 34% found once.

The clonotype comes from a female donor with papillary thyroid cancer or a benign thyroid nodule (not recorded which). Some clones in this sample may be carry-over from other donors' samples. The chain carries TRBV4-2 and TRBJ2-3; 13 bases match TRBD2. What was sequenced was tumor tissue. The DNA of the CDR3 is TGTGCCAGCAGCCATTCCGGGACTAGCGGGATGGATACGCAGTATTTT. It is translated as CASSHSGTSGMDTQYF.